This is a list of T cell receptor beta chains from one sample in a study of T cells in Graves' hyperthyroidism and ophthalmopathy. TCRdb called the multiplex PCR reads again in MiXCR, with one record for every CDR3 protein. The sample contains nearly 250,000 distinct CDR3 sequences, 16% of which appear only once. The specimen sequenced was blood. The receptors come from a woman aged 18 to 35 with Graves' ophthalmopathy. CDR3s leave out the opening cysteine and the closing phenylalanine or tryptophan. The D gene is left open where the match is weak.

TRBV9	TRBJ1-6	.	ASSVEVQGSSPLH
TRBV2	TRBJ1-2	TRBD1	ASRRQGTYGYT
TRBV19	TRBJ1-1	TRBD1	ASSRDRGTRHTEAF
TRBV19	TRBJ2-2	.	ATRVGTRNTGELF
TRBV20-1	TRBJ2-7	TRBD1	SADWTGGTSYEQY
TRBV9	TRBJ2-3	.	ASSVALADTQY
TRBV28	TRBJ2-7	.	ASSSAGPVYEQY
TRBV3-1	TRBJ1-3	.	ASSRPRDTIY
TRBV24-1	TRBJ2-3	.	ATSDLLDTQY
TRBV4-2	TRBJ2-3	.	ASSQDSDTQY
TRBV10-1	TRBJ2-5	TRBD2	ASSESRERGETQY
TRBV24-1	TRBJ2-7	TRBD2	ATSSGRSNEQY
TRBV6-4	TRBJ2-1	.	ASSDGGSYNEQF
TRBV7-2	TRBJ2-1	.	ASSLVGFSNEQF
TRBV20-1	TRBJ2-7	.	SARDRQRLFSYEQY
TRBV19	TRBJ1-1	.	ASSIAVHGRVNTEAF
TRBV28	TRBJ2-2	.	ASSLSTGELF
TRBV4-2	TRBJ1-2	.	ASSQAQGTNYGYT
TRBV6-2/TRBV6-3	TRBJ2-7	TRBD2	ASSYSTWEGSYEQY
TRBV7-8	TRBJ1-1	.	ASSARGGLNTEAF
TRBV28	TRBJ1-1	.	ASSFSRGGEAF
TRBV19	TRBJ2-1	.	ASSSDNSYNEQF
TRBV20-1	TRBJ1-5	.	SAASAGTWTNQPQH
TRBV27	TRBJ1-2	.	ASSPPNRAYGYT
TRBV13	TRBJ1-2	.	ASSLDAGRPVHT
TRBV10-3	TRBJ1-6	.	AISESKDTYNSPLH
TRBV4-1	TRBJ2-7	TRBD1	ASSYLQGNSYEQY
TRBV10-3	TRBJ2-7	.	AISESGNSRTYEQY
TRBV28	TRBJ2-5	TRBD2	ASSSHQTSGGPTQETQY
TRBV5-1	TRBJ2-2	.	ASSLYREVTGELF
TRBV6-2/TRBV6-3	TRBJ2-7	.	ASSYSPTKEGDEQY
TRBV28	TRBJ2-5	TRBD2	ASRTSGSAVMMETQY
TRBV28	TRBJ1-5	.	ASSLRGATQPQH
TRBV7-2	TRBJ2-5	.	ASSSSGLVRETQY
TRBV6-1	TRBJ2-2	.	ASSYPEGGDTGELF
TRBV7-2	TRBJ2-5	.	ASSFILQETQY
TRBV28	TRBJ1-2	TRBD1	ASSSLGTGLLYGYT
TRBV7-9	TRBJ2-5	.	ASSGGASRETQY
TRBV20-1	TRBJ2-7	.	SARGESYEQY
TRBV29-1	TRBJ1-1	.	SVRGNTEAF
TRBV28	TRBJ1-6	TRBD1	ASSPDRAFNSPLH
TRBV18	TRBJ2-4	TRBD1	ASSPVDRVAKNIQY
TRBV12-3/TRBV12-4	TRBJ2-1	.	ASSLARPGVSSYNEQF
TRBV20-1	TRBJ1-1	TRBD1	TTGTGGTEAF
TRBV5-5	TRBJ1-1	.	ASSLVPYPGHLNTEAF